This T cell receptor (beta chain) was identified during a study of cytomegalovirus exposure and HLA in healthy donors. Findings and limits, study-wide: Among the CMV-associated chains, a few were confirmed in vitro as specific for CMV antigens.

In the case of this clone: What it binds is not known.

With 60 Vbeta and 13 Jbeta primers, the PCR was carried out. Sequencing was performed with immunoSEQ multiplex PCR; in TCRdb, only in-frame clones are kept and a portion is missing. The sample lists 100,000 to 150,000 clones; 75% to 85% were seen once. The CDR3 runs to 13 residues. The germline V gene encodes CDR1 SGHRS and CDR2 YFSETQ. V lost 4 bases to trimming and J lost 4 bases, with 11 bases between them. The sample was PBMCs. The gene calls are TRBV5-1 and TRBJ2-5, with D possibly matching TRBD2 (5 bases). The clonotype comes from a woman between 50 and 59 years old in good health and CMV-seropositive. For the CDR3, the DNA is TGCGCCAGCAGCAGGACTGATGTAGAGACCCAGTACTTC. Protein: CASSRTDVETQYF.